This T cell receptor delta chain is drawn from a study of γδ T cells in repeated Plasmodium falciparum infection. For the study at large: Donors were malaria-exposed Malian children or age- and gender-matched Australian children. Some Malian samples span acute malaria episodes; others come from no-transmission periods. Study-level results: Many TCRgamma sequences overlapped between individuals in stable Vgamma9/Vdelta2+ repertoires.

There are 17 residues in the CDR3. Germline lookup yields CDR1 TVYSNPD and CDR2 GDNSRS (reference sequence). V lost 4 bases to trimming and J lost 2 bases, with 26 bases between them. This clone has just a few counts. Its antigen is still unknown. The protein TCRdb lists belongs to a much larger clone and differs from this DNA's translation at residue 10, which points to a read error; the protein shown is made from the DNA. TCRdb reanalysed the multiplex PCR reads via CATT. Of 80,000 to 95,000 delta-chain clones listed, roughly 1.4% were seen once; the top ten hold roughly 8.1%. Flow sorting of PBMC yielded separate Vgamma9/Vdelta2+ and Vdelta2-negative gammadelta T cell populations for bulk repertoire analysis.

Source material: gamma-delta T cells from blood. The TCR originated in a pool of human donors (malaria-infected and uninfected, not separated). The chain couples TRDV3 to TRDJ1, with D unclear. TCRdb offers no J gene call, so here the DNA was matched to germline to obtain one. The CDR3, as DNA: TGTGCCTCTACCTGGTCCCCGTATCGTATGGAGACCGATAAACTCATCTTT. Encoded protein: CASTWSPYRMETDKLIF. The full variable domain, its missing parts supplied by reference TRDV3 and TRDJ1, is CDKVTQSSPDQTVASGSEVVLLCTYDTVYSNPDLFWYRIRPDYSFQFVFYGDNSRSEGADFTQGRFSVKHILTQKAFHLVISPVRTEDSATYYCASTWSPYRMETDKLIFGKGTRVTVEP.